Sequencing of this T cell receptor (beta chain) was carried out in a study of T cell repertoires in cytomegalovirus infection (dated by TCRdb to about 2019). With respect to the entire study: Recently identified HLA-C-restricted CMV epitopes, whose presentation resists viral immunomodulation, were targeted by peptide stimulations together with well-studied HLA-B-restricted epitopes. The HLA type of each donor mattered for the analysis, because public TCR beta signatures pointed to carriage of CMV infection along with the matching HLA type.

On this clonotype itself: Its antigen has not been determined. Base qualities are not provided; no much larger clone lies one nucleotide away.

Reading the label with the study, this specimen's treatment or condition is: in vitro stimulation with specific CMV peptide epitopes to enrich CMV-specific T cells. Points the paper makes about the study in general: Cumulative frequency of public TCR beta family members discriminated carriers of CMV infection plus the relevant HLA type in this cohort and an independent approximately 350-donor cohort. The ex vivo response was dominated by HLA-C-restricted CMV-specific TCR beta clonotypes, which also provided the single most frequent clonotype in two of eight donors.

Instrument on record: Illumina HiSeq 1500. TCRdb took the public reads, trimmed them with fastp at Q25, ran MiXCR for clone calling and kept in-frame beta chains. Each CDR3 protein gets just one entry, which takes the most common genes and DNA from the rows behind it. For this sample the table gives hundreds of thousands of distinct CDR3 sequences, of which 42% were detected only once. The ten largest account for around two fifths of the sample. The specimen was cultured PBMCs, collected from culture after CMV antigen stimulation. The TCR was taken from a human donor in good health (CMV status not recorded). Some clones in this sample may be carry-over from other donors' samples.

The CDR3 region reads CASSQDRRTGNYEQYF. The nucleotide sequence reads as follows: TGCGCCAGCAGCCAAGATCGGCGGACAGGGAACTACGAGCAGTACTTC. Recombination linked TRBV4-1 to TRBJ2-7; 8 bases in the junction line up with TRBD1. The CDR3 holds 16 amino acids from the cysteine to the phenylalanine. The kept DNA is CDR3 alone, 48 bases in frame from the first base. CDR1 and CDR2 (MGHRA, YSYEKL) derive from the germline V gene. V is pruned by 0 bases and J by 3 bases, leaving 7 bases of the junction without a gene match.